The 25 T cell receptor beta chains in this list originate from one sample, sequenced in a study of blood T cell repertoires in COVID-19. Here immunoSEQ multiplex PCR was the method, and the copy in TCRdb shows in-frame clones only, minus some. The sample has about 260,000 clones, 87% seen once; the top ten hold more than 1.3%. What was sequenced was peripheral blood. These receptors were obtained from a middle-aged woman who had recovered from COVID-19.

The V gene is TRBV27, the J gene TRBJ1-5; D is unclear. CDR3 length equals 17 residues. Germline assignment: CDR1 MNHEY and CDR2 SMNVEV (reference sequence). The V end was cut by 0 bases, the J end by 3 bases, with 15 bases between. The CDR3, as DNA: TGTGCCAGCAGTTTATCGATTCTCCAGGCATACAATCAGCCCCAGCATTTT. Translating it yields CASSLSILQAYNQPQHF.

For the CDR3, the DNA is TGTGCCAGCAGTGAGGCGGGGGGCCCCTACGAGCAGTACTTC. Its protein product is CASSEAGGPYEQYF. This chain links TRBV2 with TRBJ2-7; 8 bases are shared with TRBD2. There are 14 residues in the CDR3. The germline gives CDR1 SNHLY, CDR2 FYNNEI. V was pared by 3 bases and J by 2 bases, with 3 bases of the junction left unmatched.

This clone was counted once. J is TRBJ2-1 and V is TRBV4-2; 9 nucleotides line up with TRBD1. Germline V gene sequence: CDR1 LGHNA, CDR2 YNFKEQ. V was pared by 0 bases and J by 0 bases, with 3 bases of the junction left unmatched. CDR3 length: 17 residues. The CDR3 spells CASSQESGQGSYNEQFF. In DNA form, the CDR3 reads TGTGCCAGCAGCCAAGAGTCGGGACAGGGCTCCTACAATGAGCAGTTCTTC.

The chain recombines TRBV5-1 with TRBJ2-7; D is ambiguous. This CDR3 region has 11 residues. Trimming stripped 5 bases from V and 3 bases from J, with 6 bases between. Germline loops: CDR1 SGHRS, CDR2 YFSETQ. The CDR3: CASSTSYEQYF. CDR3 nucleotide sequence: TGCGCCAGCAGTACGAGCTACGAGCAGTACTTC.

DNA of the CDR3: TGTGCCAGTAGTACAACAGGAGGGAGCCACGAGCAGTACTTC. The encoded protein is CASSTTGGSHEQYF. The chain joins TRBV19 to TRBJ2-7; possible D gene TRBD2, 6 bases. CDR1 and CDR2 from the germline V gene are LNHDA and SQIVND (reference sequence). This CDR3 is 14 amino acids long. Trimming took off 4 bases at V and 5 bases at J, with 15 bases between the two ends.

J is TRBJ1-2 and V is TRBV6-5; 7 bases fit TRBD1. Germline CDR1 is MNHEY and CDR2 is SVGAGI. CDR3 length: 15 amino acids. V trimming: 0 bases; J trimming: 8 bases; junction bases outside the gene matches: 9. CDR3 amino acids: CASSYSLGQGDGYTF. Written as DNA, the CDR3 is TGTGCCAGCAGTTACTCCTTAGGGCAGGGGGACGGCTACACCTTC.

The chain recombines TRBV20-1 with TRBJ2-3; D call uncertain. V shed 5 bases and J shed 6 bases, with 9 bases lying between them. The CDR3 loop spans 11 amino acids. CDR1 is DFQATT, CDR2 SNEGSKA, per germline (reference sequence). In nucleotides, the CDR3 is TGCAGTGCTTTAAACTGGGATACGCAGTATTTT. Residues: CSALNWDTQYF.

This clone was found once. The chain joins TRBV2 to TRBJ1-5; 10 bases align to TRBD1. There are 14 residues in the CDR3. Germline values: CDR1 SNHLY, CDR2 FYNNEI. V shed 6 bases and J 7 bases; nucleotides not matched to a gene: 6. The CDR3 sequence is CASSSDRGRQPQHF. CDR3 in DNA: TGTGCCAGCAGCTCGGACAGGGGGAGACAGCCCCAGCATTTT. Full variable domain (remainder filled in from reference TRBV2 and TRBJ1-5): EPEVTQTPSHQVTQMGQEVILRCVPISNHLYFYWYRQILGQKVEFLVSFYNNEISEKSEIFDDQFSVERPDGSNFTLKIRSTKLEDSAMYFCASSSDRGRQPQHFGDGTRLSIL.

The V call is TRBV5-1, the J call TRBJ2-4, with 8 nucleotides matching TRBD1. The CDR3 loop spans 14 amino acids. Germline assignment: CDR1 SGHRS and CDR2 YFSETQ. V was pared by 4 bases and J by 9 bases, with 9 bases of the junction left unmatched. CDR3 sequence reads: CASSPRDRRGIQYF. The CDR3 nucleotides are TGCGCCAGCAGCCCCCGGGACAGGAGAGGCATTCAGTACTTC. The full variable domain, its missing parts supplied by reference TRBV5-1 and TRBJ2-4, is KAGVTQTPRYLIKTRGQQVTLSCSPISGHRSVSWYQQTPGQGLQFLFEYFSETQRNKGNFPGRFSGRQFSNSRSEMNVSTLELGDSALYLCASSPRDRRGIQYFGAGTRLSVL.

The CDR3, as DNA: TGTGCCAGCAGCCTCGCGGGGGGGACCCAGTACTTC. Its protein is CASSLAGGTQYF. The chain is built from TRBV3-1 (or the pseudogene TRBV3-2) and TRBJ2-5; TRBD2 matches at 8 bases. CDR1 LGHDT and CDR2 YNNKEL come from the germline V gene (reference sequence). V shed 4 bases and J 7 bases; nucleotides not matched to a gene: 2. This CDR3 has 12 residues.

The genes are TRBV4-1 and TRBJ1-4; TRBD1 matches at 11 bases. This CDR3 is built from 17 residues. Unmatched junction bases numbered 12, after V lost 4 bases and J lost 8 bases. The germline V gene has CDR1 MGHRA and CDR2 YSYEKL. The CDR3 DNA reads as TGCGCCAGCAGCCGGAAGGCCCGGGGACAGGGGGAAGAAAAACTGTTTTTT. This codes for CASSRKARGQGEEKLFF.

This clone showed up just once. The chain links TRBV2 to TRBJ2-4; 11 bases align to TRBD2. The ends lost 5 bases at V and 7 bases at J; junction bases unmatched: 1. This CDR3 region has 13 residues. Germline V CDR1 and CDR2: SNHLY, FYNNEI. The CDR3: CASSLAGGNIQYF. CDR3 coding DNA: TGTGCCAGCAGTTTAGCGGGGGGGAACATTCAGTACTTC.

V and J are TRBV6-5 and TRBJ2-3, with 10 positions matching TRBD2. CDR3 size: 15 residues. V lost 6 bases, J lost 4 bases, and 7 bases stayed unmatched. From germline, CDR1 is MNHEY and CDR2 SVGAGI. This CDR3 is CASSLLAGGSDTQYF. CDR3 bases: TGTGCCAGCAGCCTGTTAGCGGGGGGATCAGATACGCAGTATTTT.

The CDR3: CASSLSPRGGDAQETQYF. In DNA form, the CDR3 reads TGTGCCAGCAGTTTATCCCCACGGGGCGGGGATGCTCAAGAGACCCAGTACTTC. The rearrangement links TRBV27 to TRBJ2-5; D is possibly TRBD2 (6 bases). This CDR3 region has 18 residues. V lost 0 bases to trimming and J lost 2 bases, with 19 bases between them. In germline, CDR1 is MNHEY, CDR2 SMNVEV (reference sequence).

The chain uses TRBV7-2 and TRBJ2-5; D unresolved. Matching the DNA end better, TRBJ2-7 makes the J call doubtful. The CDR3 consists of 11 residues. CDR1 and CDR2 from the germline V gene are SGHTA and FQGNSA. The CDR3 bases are TGTGCCAGCAGCTTAGTTTCCGAGCAGTACTTC. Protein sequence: CASSLVSEQYF.

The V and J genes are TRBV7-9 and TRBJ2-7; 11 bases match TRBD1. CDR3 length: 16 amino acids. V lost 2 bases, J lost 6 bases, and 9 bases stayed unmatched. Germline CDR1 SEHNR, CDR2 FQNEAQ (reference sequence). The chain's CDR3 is CASSLSLGTGGSEQYF. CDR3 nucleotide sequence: TGTGCCAGCAGCTTATCCCTAGGGACAGGGGGTAGCGAGCAGTACTTC. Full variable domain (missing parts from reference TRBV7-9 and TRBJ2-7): DTGVSQNPRHKITKRGQNVTFRCDPISEHNRLYWYRQTLGQGPEFLTYFQNEAQLEKSRLLSDRFSAERPKGSFSTLEIQRTEQGDSAMYLCASSLSLGTGGSEQYFGPGTRLTVT.

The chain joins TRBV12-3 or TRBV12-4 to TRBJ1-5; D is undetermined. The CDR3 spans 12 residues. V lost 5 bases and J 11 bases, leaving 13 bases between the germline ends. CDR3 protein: CASSLLHRSQHF. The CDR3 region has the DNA TGTGCCAGCAGTCTCCTCCATCGGTCCCAGCATTTT.

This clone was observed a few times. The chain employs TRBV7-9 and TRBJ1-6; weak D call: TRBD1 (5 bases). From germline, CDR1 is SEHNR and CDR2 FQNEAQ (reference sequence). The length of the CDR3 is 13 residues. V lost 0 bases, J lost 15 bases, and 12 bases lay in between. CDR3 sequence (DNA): TGTGCCAGCAGCTTAGCAGCGGGCAGGGTCCTCCACTTT. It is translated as CASSLAAGRVLHF.

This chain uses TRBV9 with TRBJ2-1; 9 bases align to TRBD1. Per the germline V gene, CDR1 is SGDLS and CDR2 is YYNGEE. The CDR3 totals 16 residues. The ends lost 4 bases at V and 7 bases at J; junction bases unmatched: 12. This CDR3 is CASSFTGTGSRNEQFF. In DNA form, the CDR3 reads TGTGCCAGCAGCTTCACCGGGACAGGGTCGCGTAATGAGCAGTTCTTC.

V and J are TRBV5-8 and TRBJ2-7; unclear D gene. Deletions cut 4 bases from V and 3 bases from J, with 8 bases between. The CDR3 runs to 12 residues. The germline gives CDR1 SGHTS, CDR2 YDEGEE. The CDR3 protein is CASSVKLYEQYF. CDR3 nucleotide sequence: TGTGCCAGCAGCGTTAAACTCTACGAGCAGTACTTC.

CDR3 nucleotides: TGTGCCAGCAGCCTAGGACTTGTTTCCTACGAGCAGTACTTC. It encodes CASSLGLVSYEQYF. The rearrangement links TRBV5-8 to TRBJ2-7, with TRBD2 as a possible D gene (5 bases). V shed 4 bases and J shed 1 base, with 12 bases lying between them. The CDR3 totals 14 residues. CDR1 SGHTS and CDR2 YDEGEE come from the germline V gene.

The CDR3 protein is CASSQQTGGRTEAFF. In nucleotides, the CDR3 is TGCGCCAGCAGCCAACAGACAGGGGGACGCACTGAAGCTTTCTTT. The gene calls are TRBV4-1 and TRBJ1-1; 9 bases match TRBD1. This CDR3 is 15 amino acids long. Germline values: CDR1 MGHRA, CDR2 YSYEKL. Unmatched junction bases numbered 5, after V lost 2 bases and J lost 4 bases.

CDR3 nucleotides: TGTGCCTGGAGTGTACGGGACAGGGGACAGAACACTGAAGCTTTCTTT. This gives the protein CAWSVRDRGQNTEAFF. V is TRBV30 and J is TRBJ1-1, with 10 bases that match TRBD1. The CDR3 has 16 residues. Per germline, CDR1 GTSNPN and CDR2 SVGIG (reference sequence). The trim removed 0 bases at V and 1 base at J, leaving 5 bases unmatched.

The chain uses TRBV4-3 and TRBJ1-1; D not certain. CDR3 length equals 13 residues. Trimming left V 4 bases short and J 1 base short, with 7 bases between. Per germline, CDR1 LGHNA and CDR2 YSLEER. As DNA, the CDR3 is TGCGCCAGCAGCCGGGAGGGGAACACTGAAGCTTTCTTT. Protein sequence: CASSREGNTEAFF.

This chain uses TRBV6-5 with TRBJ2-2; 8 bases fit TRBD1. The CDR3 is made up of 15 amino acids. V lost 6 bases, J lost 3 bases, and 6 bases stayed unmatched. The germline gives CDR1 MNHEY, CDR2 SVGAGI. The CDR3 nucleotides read TGTGCCAGCAGCTGGACAGGGCTGGACACCGGGGAGCTGTTTTTT. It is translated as CASSWTGLDTGELFF.